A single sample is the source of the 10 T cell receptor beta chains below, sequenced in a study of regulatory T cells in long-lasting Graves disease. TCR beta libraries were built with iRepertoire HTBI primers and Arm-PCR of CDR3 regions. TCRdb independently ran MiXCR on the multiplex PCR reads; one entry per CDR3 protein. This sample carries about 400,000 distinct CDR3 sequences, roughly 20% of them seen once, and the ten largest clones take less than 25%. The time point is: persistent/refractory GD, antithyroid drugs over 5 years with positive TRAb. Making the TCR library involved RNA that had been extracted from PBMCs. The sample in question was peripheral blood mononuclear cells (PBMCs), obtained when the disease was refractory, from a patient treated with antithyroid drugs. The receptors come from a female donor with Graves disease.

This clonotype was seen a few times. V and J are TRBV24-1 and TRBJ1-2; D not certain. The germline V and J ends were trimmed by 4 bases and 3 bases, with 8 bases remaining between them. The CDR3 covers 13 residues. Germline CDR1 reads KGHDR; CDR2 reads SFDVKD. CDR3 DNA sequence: TGTGCCACCAGTGACCCAGATTACTATGGCTACACCTTC. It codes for CATSDPDYYGYTF.

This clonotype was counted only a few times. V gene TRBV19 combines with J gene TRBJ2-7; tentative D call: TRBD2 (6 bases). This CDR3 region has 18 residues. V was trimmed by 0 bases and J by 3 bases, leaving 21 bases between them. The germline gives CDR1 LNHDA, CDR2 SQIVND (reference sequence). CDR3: CASSIDYGLATGDYEQYF. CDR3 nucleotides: TGTGCCAGTAGTATAGATTACGGGCTAGCGACCGGGGACTACGAGCAGTACTTC. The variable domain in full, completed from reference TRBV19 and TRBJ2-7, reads DGGITQSPKYLFRKEGQNVTLSCEQNLNHDAMYWYRQDPGQGLRLIYYSQIVNDFQKGDIAEGYSVSREKKESFPLTVTSAQKNPTAFYLCASSIDYGLATGDYEQYFGPGTRLTVT.

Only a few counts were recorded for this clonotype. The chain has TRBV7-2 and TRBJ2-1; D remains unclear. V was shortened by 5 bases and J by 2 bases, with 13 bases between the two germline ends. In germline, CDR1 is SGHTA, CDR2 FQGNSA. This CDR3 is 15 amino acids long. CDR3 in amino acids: CASSPVIGAYNEQFF. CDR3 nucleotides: TGTGCCAGCAGCCCGGTTATAGGTGCCTACAATGAGCAGTTCTTC.

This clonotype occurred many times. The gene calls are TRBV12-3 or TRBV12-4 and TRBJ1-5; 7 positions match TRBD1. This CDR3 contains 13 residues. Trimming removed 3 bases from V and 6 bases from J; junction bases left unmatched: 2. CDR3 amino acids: CASSFSGGQPQHF. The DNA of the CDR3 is TGTGCCAGCAGTTTCTCAGGGGGTCAGCCCCAGCATTTT.

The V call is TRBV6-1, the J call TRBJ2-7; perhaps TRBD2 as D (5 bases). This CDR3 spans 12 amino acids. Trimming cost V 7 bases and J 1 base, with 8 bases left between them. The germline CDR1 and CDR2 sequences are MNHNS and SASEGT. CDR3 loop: CASKERSYEQYF. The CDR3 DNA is TGTGCCAGCAAGGAGCGGTCCTACGAGCAGTACTTC.

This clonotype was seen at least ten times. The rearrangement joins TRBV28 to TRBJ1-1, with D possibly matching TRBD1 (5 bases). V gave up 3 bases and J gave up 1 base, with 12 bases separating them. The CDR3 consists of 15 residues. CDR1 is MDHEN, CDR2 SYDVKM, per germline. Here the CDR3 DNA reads TGTGCCAGCAGTTTCGTCGGGACGGGGAACACTGAAGCTTTCTTT. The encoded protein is CASSFVGTGNTEAFF.

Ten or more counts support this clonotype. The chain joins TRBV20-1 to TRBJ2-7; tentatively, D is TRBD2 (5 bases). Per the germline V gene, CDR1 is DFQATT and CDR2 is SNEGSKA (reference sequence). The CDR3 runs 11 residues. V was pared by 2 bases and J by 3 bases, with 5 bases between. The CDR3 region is CSARRDYEQYF. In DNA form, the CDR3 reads TGCAGTGCTAGACGGGACTACGAGCAGTACTTC.

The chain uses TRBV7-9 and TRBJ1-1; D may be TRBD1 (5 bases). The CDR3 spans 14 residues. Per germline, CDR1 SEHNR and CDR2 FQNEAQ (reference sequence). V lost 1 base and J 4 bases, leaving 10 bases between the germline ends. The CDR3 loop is CASSLDQGTTEAFF. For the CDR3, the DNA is TGTGCCAGCAGCTTAGATCAGGGAACCACTGAAGCTTTCTTT.

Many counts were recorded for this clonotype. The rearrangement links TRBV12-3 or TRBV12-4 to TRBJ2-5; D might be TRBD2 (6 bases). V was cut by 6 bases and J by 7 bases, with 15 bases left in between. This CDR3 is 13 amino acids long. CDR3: CASSAGGGRTQYF. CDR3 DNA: TGTGCCAGCAGCGCGGGCGGAGGGAGGACCCAGTACTTC.

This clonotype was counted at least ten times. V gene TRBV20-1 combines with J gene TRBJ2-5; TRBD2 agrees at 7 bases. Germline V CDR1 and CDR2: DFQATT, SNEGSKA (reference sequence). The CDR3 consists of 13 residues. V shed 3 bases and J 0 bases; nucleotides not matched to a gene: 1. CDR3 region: CSASGGYQETQYF. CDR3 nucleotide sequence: TGCAGTGCTAGCGGGGGGTACCAAGAGACCCAGTACTTC.